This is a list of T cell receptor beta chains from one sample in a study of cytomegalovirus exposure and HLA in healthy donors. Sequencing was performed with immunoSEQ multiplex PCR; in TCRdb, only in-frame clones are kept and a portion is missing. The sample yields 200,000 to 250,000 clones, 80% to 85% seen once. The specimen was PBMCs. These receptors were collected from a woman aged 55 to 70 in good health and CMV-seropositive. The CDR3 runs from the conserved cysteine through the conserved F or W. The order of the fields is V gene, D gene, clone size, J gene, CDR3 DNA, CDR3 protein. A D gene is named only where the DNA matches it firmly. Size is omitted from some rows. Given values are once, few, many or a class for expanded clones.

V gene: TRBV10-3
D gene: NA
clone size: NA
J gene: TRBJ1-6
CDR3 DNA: TGTGCCATCAGTGAGCCCAGGTCACCCCTCCACTTT
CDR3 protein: CAISEPRSPLHF

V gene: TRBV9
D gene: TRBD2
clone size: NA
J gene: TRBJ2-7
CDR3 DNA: TGTGCCAGCAGCGTAGGTACTAGCGGCTACGAGCAGTACTTC
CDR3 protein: CASSVGTSGYEQYF

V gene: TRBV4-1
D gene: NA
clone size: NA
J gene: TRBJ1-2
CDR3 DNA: TGCGCCAGCAGCCCACAGGGCCCCCCCCTTGGCTACACCTTC
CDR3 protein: CASSPQGPPLGYTF

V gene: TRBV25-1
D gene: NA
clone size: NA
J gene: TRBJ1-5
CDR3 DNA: TGTGCCAGCAGTGAATGGGGGGACAATCAGCCCCAGCATTTT
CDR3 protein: CASSEWGDNQPQHF

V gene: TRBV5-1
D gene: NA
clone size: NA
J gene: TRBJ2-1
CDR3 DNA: TGCGCCAGCAGCTTGTTTGCCCTAAGCTCCTACAATGAGCAGTTCTTC
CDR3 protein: CASSLFALSSYNEQFF

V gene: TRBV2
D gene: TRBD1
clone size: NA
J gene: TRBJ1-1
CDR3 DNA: TGTGCCAGCAGAGGGACAGGACGGATCACTGAAGCTTTCTTT
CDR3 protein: CASRGTGRITEAFF

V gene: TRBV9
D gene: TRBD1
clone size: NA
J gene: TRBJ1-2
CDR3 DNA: TGTGCCAGCAGCCCTCAGACAGGGGGCGATGGCTACACCTTC
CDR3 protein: CASSPQTGGDGYTF

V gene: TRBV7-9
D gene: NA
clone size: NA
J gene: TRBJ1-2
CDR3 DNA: TGTGCCAGCAGCTTTGGCAGTCAGGGCTACACCTTC
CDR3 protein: CASSFGSQGYTF

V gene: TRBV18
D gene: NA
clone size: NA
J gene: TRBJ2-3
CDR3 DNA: TGTGCCAGCTCACCACCGTATGGTCAGGTCCTCTCTAGCACAGATACGCAGTATTTT
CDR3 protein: CASSPPYGQVLSSTDTQYF

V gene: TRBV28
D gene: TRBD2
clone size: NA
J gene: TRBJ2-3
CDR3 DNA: TGTGCCAGCAGTCCCGGACTAGCCGGAACAACAGATACGCAGTATTTT
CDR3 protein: CASSPGLAGTTDTQYF

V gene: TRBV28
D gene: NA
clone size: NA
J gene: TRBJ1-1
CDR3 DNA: TGTGCCAGCAGTTTTTCCGGAGGGTTCATGAACACTGAAGCTTTCTTT
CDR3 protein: CASSFSGGFMNTEAFF

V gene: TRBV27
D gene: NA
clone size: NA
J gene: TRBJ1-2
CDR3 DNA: TGTGCCAGCAGTCAGAGGCACAGGGACTATGGCTACACCTTC
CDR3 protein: CASSQRHRDYGYTF

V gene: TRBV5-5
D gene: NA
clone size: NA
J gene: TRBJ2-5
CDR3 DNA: TGTGCCAGCAGCCGCCGGGCGGGACAAGAGACCCAGTACTTC
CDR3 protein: CASSRRAGQETQYF

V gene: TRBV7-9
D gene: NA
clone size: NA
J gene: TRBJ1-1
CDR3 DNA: TGTTCCAGCAGCTTAGAACCGGGACTGGTGAACACTGAAGCTTTCTTT
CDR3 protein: CSSSLEPGLVNTEAFF

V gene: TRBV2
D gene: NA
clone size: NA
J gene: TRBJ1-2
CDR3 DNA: TGTGCCAGCAGTGTCCTCCCAGCTAACTATGGCTACACCTTC
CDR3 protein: CASSVLPANYGYTF

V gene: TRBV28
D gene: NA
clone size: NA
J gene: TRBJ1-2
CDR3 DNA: TGTGCCAGCAGTTCAGGACAGAACTATGGCTACACCTTC
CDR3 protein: CASSSGQNYGYTF

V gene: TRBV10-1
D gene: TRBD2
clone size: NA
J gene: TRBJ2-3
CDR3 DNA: TGCGCCAGCAGAGCCGGGACTAGCGGGAGAGGCACAGATACGCAGTATTTT
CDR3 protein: CASRAGTSGRGTDTQYF

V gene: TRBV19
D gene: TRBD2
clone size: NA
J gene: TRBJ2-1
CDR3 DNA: TGTGCCAGTAGTATACCTAGCGGGAGGGCCAGAGAGCAGTTCTTC
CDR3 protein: CASSIPSGRAREQFF

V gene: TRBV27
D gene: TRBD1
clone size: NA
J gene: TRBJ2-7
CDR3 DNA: TGTGCCAGCAGTACAGGGACAGGGGGCTACGAGCAGTACTTC
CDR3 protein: CASSTGTGGYEQYF

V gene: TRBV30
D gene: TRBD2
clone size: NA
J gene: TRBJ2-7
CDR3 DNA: TGTGCCTGGAGGACTAGCGGGACCTACGAGCAGTACTTC
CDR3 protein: CAWRTSGTYEQYF

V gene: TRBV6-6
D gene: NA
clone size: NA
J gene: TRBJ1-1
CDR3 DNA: TGTGCCAGCACCGTTCTGGAAGCCCAGGGTACTGAAGCTTTCTTT
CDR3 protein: CASTVLEAQGTEAFF

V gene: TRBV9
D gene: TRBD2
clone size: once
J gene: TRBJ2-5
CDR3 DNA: TGTGCCAGCAGCGTAGGACTAGCGGGAGTCCAAGAGACCCAGTACTTC
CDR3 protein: CASSVGLAGVQETQYF

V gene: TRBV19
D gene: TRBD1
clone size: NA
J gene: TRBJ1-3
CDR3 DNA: TGTGCCAGTAGGACTGAAGACAGGGGAGGAAACACCATATATTTT
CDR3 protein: CASRTEDRGGNTIYF

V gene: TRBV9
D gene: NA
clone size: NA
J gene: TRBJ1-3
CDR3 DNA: TGTGCCAGCAACAAAGGGGTGGGAAACACCATATATTTT
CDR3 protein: CASNKGVGNTIYF

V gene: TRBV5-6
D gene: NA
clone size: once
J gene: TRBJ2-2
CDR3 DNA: TGTGCCAGCAGCCGCCTCGGGGGAGGTAAAACCGGGGAGCTGTTTTTT
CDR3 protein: CASSRLGGGKTGELFF

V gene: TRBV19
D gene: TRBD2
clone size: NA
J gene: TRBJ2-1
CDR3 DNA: TGTGCCAGTAGGCAAGCGGGAGGGTCCTACAATGAGCAGTTCTTC
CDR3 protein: CASRQAGGSYNEQFF

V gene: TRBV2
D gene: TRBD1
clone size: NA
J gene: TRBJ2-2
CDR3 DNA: TGTGCCAGTAGACAGGGGGTCACCGGGGAGCTGTTTTTT
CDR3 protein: CASRQGVTGELFF

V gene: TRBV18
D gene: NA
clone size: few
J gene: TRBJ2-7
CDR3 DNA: TGTGCCAGCTCACCACCTTCCGGGACTTTCGAGCAGTACTTC
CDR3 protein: CASSPPSGTFEQYF

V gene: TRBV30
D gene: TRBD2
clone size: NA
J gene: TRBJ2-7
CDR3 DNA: TGTGCCTGGAGTGTTTTTGGCGGGAGGTCCTACGAGCAGTACTTC
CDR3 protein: CAWSVFGGRSYEQYF

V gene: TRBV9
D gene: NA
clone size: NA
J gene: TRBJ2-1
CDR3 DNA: TGTGCCAGCAGCGTACGGGAACTCTTCAATGAGCAGTTCTTC
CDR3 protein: CASSVRELFNEQFF

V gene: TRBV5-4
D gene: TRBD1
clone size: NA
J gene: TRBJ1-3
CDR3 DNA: TGTGCCAGCAGCAGGACAGGGGGTGGAAACACCATATATTTT
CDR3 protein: CASSRTGGGNTIYF

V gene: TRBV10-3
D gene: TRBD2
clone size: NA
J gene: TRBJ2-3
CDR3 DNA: TGTGCCATCAGAGAAGCGGGAGGGCCGACAGATACGCAGTATTTT
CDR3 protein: CAIREAGGPTDTQYF

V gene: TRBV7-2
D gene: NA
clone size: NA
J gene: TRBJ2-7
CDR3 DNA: TGTGCCAGCAGCTTCGCGACTGGATCCTACGAGCAGTACTTC
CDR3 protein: CASSFATGSYEQYF

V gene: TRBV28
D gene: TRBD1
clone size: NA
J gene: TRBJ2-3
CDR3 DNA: TGTGCCAGCAGTTTTACAGGGGTTAACCCAGGGGATACGCAGTATTTT
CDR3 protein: CASSFTGVNPGDTQYF

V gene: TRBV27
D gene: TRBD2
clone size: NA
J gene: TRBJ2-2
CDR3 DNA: TGTGCCAGCAGTTTGTTTTCGACTAGCGGAGTGTCCGGGGAGCTGTTTTTT
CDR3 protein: CASSLFSTSGVSGELFF

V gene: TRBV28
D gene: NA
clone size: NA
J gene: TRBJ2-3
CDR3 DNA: TGTGCCAGCAGCCGGGTGACCCGTCCTAGCACAGATACGCAGTATTTT
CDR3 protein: CASSRVTRPSTDTQYF

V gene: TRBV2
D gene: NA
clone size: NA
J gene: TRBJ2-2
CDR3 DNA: TGTGCCAGCACCACAGCTACGAACACCGGGGAGCTGTTTTTT
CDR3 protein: CASTTATNTGELFF

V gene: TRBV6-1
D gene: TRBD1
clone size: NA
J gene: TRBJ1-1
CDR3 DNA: TGTGCCAGCACCCTTAGGGACAGGCAAGAAGCTTTCTTT
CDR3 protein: CASTLRDRQEAFF

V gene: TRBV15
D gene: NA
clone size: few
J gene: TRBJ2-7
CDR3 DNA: TGTGCCACCAGCAGAGAATTTTCGTACGAGCAGTACTTC
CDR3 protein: CATSREFSYEQYF

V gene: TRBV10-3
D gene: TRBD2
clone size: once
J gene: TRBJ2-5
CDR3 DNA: TGTGCCATCAGTTTGGGGGGACTAGCGGGAGGAGTGACTGAGACCCAGTACTTC
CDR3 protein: CAISLGGLAGGVTETQYF

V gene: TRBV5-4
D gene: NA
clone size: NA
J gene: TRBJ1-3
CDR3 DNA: TGTGCCAGCAGCTTACGCGGTGGAAACACCATATATTTT
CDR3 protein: CASSLRGGNTIYF

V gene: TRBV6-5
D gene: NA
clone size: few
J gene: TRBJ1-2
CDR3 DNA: TGTGCCAGCAGTGCGGACAGACGCGACTCGTATGGCTACACCTTC
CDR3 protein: CASSADRRDSYGYTF

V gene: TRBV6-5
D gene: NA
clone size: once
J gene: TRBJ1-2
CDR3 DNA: TGTGCCAGCAGTACAGGGACGGGCACTAACTATGGCTACACCTTC
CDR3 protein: CASSTGTGTNYGYTF

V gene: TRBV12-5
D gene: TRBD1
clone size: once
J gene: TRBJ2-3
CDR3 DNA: TGTGCTAGTGGTTTGGGACGGGTCGGGACAGGGAGGAGCACAGATACGCAGTATTTT
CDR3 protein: CASGLGRVGTGRSTDTQYF

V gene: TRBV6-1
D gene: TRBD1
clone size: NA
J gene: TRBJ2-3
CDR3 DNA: TGTGCCAGCAGTTTACCGGGACAGGGTACAGATACGCAGTATTTT
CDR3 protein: CASSLPGQGTDTQYF

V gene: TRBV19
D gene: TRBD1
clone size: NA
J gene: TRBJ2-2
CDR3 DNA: TGTGCCAGTAGTATGACAGGGTCGAACACCGGGGAGCTGTTTTTT
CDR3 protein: CASSMTGSNTGELFF

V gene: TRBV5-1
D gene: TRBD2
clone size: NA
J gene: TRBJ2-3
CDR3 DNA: TGCGCCAGCGGCCCTAGGGGAGGGCCAACAGATACGCAGTATTTT
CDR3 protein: CASGPRGGPTDTQYF

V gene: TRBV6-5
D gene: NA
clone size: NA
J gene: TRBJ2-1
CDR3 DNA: TGTGCCAGCAGTCCCGGGACTTCCTACAATGAGCAGTTCTTC
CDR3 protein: CASSPGTSYNEQFF

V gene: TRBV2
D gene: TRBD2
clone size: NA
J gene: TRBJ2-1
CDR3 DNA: TGTGCCAGCAGCGCTCTCCTCGCGGGAGGTGGTGCTGAGCAGTTCTTC
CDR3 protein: CASSALLAGGGAEQFF

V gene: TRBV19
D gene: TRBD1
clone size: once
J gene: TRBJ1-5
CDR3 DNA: TGTGCCAGTAGGGGACAGGCTAATAGCAATCAGCCCCAGCATTTT
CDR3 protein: CASRGQANSNQPQHF

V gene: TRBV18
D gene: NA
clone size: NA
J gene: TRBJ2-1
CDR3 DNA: TGTGCCAGCTCACCAAGGGGGTCAGGTGAGCAGTTCTTC
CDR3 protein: CASSPRGSGEQFF

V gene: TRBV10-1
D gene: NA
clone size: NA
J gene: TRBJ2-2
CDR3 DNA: TGCGCCACTGGGGGCAGCCAGCCGAACACCGGGGAGCTGTTTTTT
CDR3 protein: CATGGSQPNTGELFF

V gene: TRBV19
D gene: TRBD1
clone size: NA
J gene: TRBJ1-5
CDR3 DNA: TGTGCCAGTAGTGGGACAGGGTATCAGCCCCAGCATTTT
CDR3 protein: CASSGTGYQPQHF

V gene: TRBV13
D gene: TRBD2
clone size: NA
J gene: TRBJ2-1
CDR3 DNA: TGTGCCAGCAGCGAGGGCGGGGGGTTATCCTACAATGAGCAGTTCTTC
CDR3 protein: CASSEGGGLSYNEQFF

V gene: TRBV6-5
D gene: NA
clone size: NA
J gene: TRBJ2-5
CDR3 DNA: TGTGCCAGCAGTTACTCCCTCAGAGAGACCCAGTACTTC
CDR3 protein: CASSYSLRETQYF

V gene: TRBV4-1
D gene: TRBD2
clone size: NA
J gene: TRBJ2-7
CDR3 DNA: TGCGCCAGCAGCCAAGACGGTAGCGGGATTGTCTACGAGCAGTACTTC
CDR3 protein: CASSQDGSGIVYEQYF

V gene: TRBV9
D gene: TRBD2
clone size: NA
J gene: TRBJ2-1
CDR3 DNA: TGTGCCAGCAGCGTAGTTGGTAGCGGGAGGGGTAATGAGCAGTTCTTC
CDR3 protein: CASSVVGSGRGNEQFF